One T cell receptor (beta chain) is described in this entry. Its target is not known. RNA transcripts served as the template for amplifying TCR beta CDR3 regions. Using the HTBI primer set, a first-round RT-PCR was run on the TCR CDR3. TCRdb reprocessed the multiplex PCR reads with MiXCR, giving one entry per CDR3 protein. Here the sample spans around 520,000 distinct CDR3 sequences, approximately 25% being singletons. This sample was taken from a study of T cells in Graves' hyperthyroidism and ophthalmopathy. Across the whole study: Upon initial diagnosis and before any treatment, peripheral blood was collected.

Diagnosis rested on symptoms, serum thyroxine and TRAb, thyroid ultrasound, and orbital computed tomography. General observations from the study: Model output signaled ophthalmopathy a median 6.5 months ahead of onset. Blood shared most expanded thyroid clonotypes above 0.001.

The V and J ends lost 7 bases and 6 bases respectively, with 19 bases between them. The CDR3 is made up of 15 amino acids. CDR1 MNHNS and CDR2 SASEGT come from the germline V gene. This receptor was identified in a woman under 40 with Graves' ophthalmopathy. This rearrangement joins TRBV6-1 to TRBJ1-5, with D possibly matching TRBD1 (5 bases). Sequencing was performed on blood. The CDR3 DNA reads as TGTGCCAGCAACGGACAACGGGGGGAGGGTCAGCCCCAGCATTTT. This encodes CASNGQRGEGQPQHF.